One sample yielded the 14 T cell receptor beta chains listed below, sequenced in a study of Graves' ophthalmopathy and Graves' hyperthyroidism. Amplification from RNA transcripts yielded the TCR beta CDR3 regions. HTBI primers were used in a first-round RT-PCR, which preceded a second-round multiplex PCR. A single record per CDR3 protein comes from TCRdb applying MiXCR to the multiplex PCR reads. The sample yields 600,000 to 700,000 distinct CDR3 sequences, roughly 39% seen once. Sequenced material: peripheral blood. These receptors all come from an adult man with Graves' ophthalmopathy.

About this clonotype: This CDR3 fails to terminate in the conserved phenylalanine or tryptophan, so it likely reflects a read error. The chain employs TRBV19 and TRBJ2-7; D not certain. Between the trimmed V and J ends, which lost 9 bases and 0 bases, there was a span of 12 bases. This CDR3 comprises 13 residues. In germline, CDR1 is LNHDA, CDR2 SQIVND (reference sequence). The CDR3 DNA reads as TGTGCCAGCAGCTTCGTTGCCTCCTACGAGCAGTACCTC. Protein: CASSFVASYEQYL.

This clonotype was seen at least ten times. The chain employs TRBV6-5 and TRBJ1-4; no firm D call. V was shortened by 4 bases and J by 8 bases, with 14 bases between the two germline ends. Germline CDR1 is MNHEY and CDR2 is SVGAGI. This CDR3 has 14 amino acids. For the CDR3, the DNA is TGTGCCAGCAGTTCAGTACAACTCAGGGAAAAACTGTTTTTT. Amino acids: CASSSVQLREKLFF.

This clonotype appeared many times. The J gene is TRBJ2-5, the V gene TRBV7-9; D ambiguous. The germline gives CDR1 SEHNR, CDR2 FQNEAQ (reference sequence). This CDR3 region has 13 residues. V was trimmed by 4 bases and J by 5 bases, leaving 11 bases between them. CDR3 protein: CASSSIGAETQYF. The CDR3 DNA reads as TGTGCCAGCAGCTCGATAGGTGCGGAGACCCAGTACTTC.

This clonotype was found a few times. The junction departs from germline at one end; a sequencing error may be responsible. The chain couples TRBV10-3 to TRBJ1-2; a possible D gene is TRBD1 (6 bases). The germline V gene encodes CDR1 ENHRY and CDR2 SYGVKD. The CDR3 has 14 amino acids. In DNA form, the CDR3 reads TGTGCCAGCAGTGACCGGACAGCGCACTATGGCTACACCTTC. This gives the protein CASSDRTAHYGYTF.

V gene TRBV25-1 combines with J gene TRBJ2-5; 10 positions agree with TRBD2. Trimming removed 6 bases from V and 1 base from J; junction bases left unmatched: 8. CDR1 is MGHDK and CDR2 is SYGVNS in the germline V gene. The CDR3 is 16 amino acids. The CDR3 region has the DNA TGTGCCAGCAGCATCTCTAGCGGGAGTTTCCAAGAGACCCAGTACTTC. Its protein is CASSISSGSFQETQYF. Full variable domain (rest looked up from reference TRBV25-1 and TRBJ2-5): EADIYQTPRYLVIGTGKKITLECSQTMGHDKMYWYQQDPGMELHLIHYSYGVNSTEKGDLSSESTVSRIRTEHFPLTLESARPSHTSQYLCASSISSGSFQETQYFGPGTRLLVL.

V gene TRBV6-1 combines with J gene TRBJ1-1; TRBD1 aligns across 11 bases. Germline-derived CDR1 and CDR2 are MNHNS and SASEGT. The CDR3 is made up of 16 amino acids. The junction had 6 bases not matched to a gene; V was cut back by 5 bases and J by 1 base. CDR3 amino acids: CASSKGTGGSNTEAFF. The DNA for the CDR3 is TGTGCCAGCAGTAAAGGGACAGGGGGATCGAACACTGAAGCTTTCTTT.

Notes on this clonotype: Just one base apart from a much larger clone, this may be a read error. This sequence joins TRBV2 and TRBJ2-7; D is possibly TRBD1 (6 bases). The CDR3 covers 13 residues. Germline-derived CDR1 and CDR2 are SNHLY and FYNNEI. V was trimmed by 5 bases and J by 5 bases, leaving 13 bases between them. The CDR3 nucleotides are TGTGCCAGCAGTCAGGGGCCAACCCACGAGCAGTACTTC. Translating it yields CASSQGPTHEQYF.

This clonotype occurred many times. This chain uses TRBV9 with TRBJ1-2, with 10 bases fitting TRBD1. CDR3 length: 14 residues. Trimming removed 7 bases from V and 0 bases from J; junction bases left unmatched: 3. Germline V gene lookup returns CDR1 SGDLS and CDR2 YYNGEE. The CDR3 DNA reads TGTGCCAGCGGGACAGGGGTCCCTAACTATGGCTACACCTTC. It translates to CASGTGVPNYGYTF.

This clonotype was seen at least ten times. V is TRBV2 and J is TRBJ2-7, with D possibly called TRBD1 or TRBD2 (5 bases each). Between the trimmed V and J ends, which lost 7 bases and 6 bases, there was a span of 13 bases. This CDR3 spans 12 amino acids. In germline, CDR1 is SNHLY, CDR2 FYNNEI. The CDR3 loop is CASKRTSAEQYF. CDR3 nucleotide sequence: TGTGCCAGCAAGCGGACATCAGCCGAGCAGTACTTC.

Turning to this clonotype: One end of the junction fails to match germline, which may point to a read error. The rearrangement links TRBV10-3 to TRBJ1-5; 7 bases map to TRBD1. The CDR3 length is 16 residues. Looked up from germline, CDR1 is ENHRY and CDR2 is SYGVKD. The CDR3: CASSERLTGINQPQHF. The DNA for the CDR3 is TGTGCCAGCAGTGAACGATTGACAGGGATCAATCAGCCCCAGCATTTT.

With respect to this clonotype: One end of the junction does not line up with germline, which may come from a read error. V usage is TRBV6-5 and J usage is TRBJ1-2; 7 nucleotides agree with TRBD1. The CDR3 consists of 15 residues. Germline lookup yields CDR1 MNHEY and CDR2 SVGAGI. The CDR3 loop reads CASNYSRGGSYGYTF. The CDR3 nucleotides are TGTGCCAGCAATTACTCGAGAGGGGGCAGCTATGGCTACACCTTC.

The table lists this clonotype with many counts. The rearrangement links TRBV5-1 to TRBJ1-2; D may be TRBD1 (6 bases). The ends were cut back, 1 base at V and 2 bases at J, with 15 bases in the middle. This CDR3 comprises 16 residues. Per the germline V gene, CDR1 is SGHRS and CDR2 is YFSETQ. CDR3: CASSLRLNRENYGYTF. CDR3 DNA: TGCGCCAGCAGCTTGCGGTTGAACAGGGAAAACTATGGCTACACCTTC.

This chain links TRBV18 with TRBJ2-7; D is unresolved. Looked up from germline, CDR1 is KGHSH and CDR2 is LQKENI. V lost 0 bases and J 0 bases, leaving 9 bases between the germline ends. The CDR3 is 15 residues long. This CDR3 is CASSPPAAFSYEQYF. CDR3 in DNA: TGTGCCAGCTCACCACCCGCAGCTTTCTCCTACGAGCAGTACTTC.

The V call is TRBV10-3, the J call TRBJ2-7; tentative D call: TRBD1 (6 bases). The CDR3 has 12 amino acids. The ends were cut back, 10 bases at V and 5 bases at J, with 15 bases in the middle. Looked up from germline, CDR1 is ENHRY and CDR2 is SYGVKD. The CDR3: CASQPGADEQYF. CDR3 bases: TGTGCCAGCCAACCAGGGGCGGACGAGCAGTACTTC.